One and the same sample provided the 14 T cell receptor beta chains below, sequenced in a study of cytomegalovirus exposure and HLA in healthy donors. In the PCR, 60 Vbeta and 13 Jbeta primers were used. Sequencing used immunoSEQ multiplex PCR; TCRdb keeps in-frame clones, though not all of them. The repertoire has about 140,000 clones, about 82% of them found once; the top ten carry 1.8%. What was sequenced was PBMCs. These receptors all stem from a female donor in good health and CMV-seropositive.

The chain combines TRBV9 with TRBJ2-1, with 12 positions matching TRBD2. The CDR3 consists of 16 residues. Per the germline V gene, CDR1 is SGDLS and CDR2 is YYNGEE. V dropped 3 bases and J dropped 5; count of bases not matched to a gene: 6. The CDR3 spells CASSAQLAGGHNEQFF. CDR3 DNA sequence: TGTGCCAGCAGCGCCCAACTAGCGGGGGGACACAATGAGCAGTTCTTC.

The chain has TRBV5-1 and TRBJ2-7, with TRBD2 identical over 12 bases. CDR1 SGHRS and CDR2 YFSETQ come from the germline V gene. Trimming took 2 bases from V and 7 from J; bases not matched to a gene: 7. This CDR3 comprises 15 residues. CDR3 loop: CASSFLAGGPGEQYF. In DNA, the CDR3 is TGCGCCAGCAGCTTCCTAGCGGGAGGGCCTGGGGAGCAGTACTTC. The entire variable domain, with the rest obtained from reference TRBV5-1 and TRBJ2-7, is as follows: KAGVTQTPRYLIKTRGQQVTLSCSPISGHRSVSWYQQTPGQGLQFLFEYFSETQRNKGNFPGRFSGRQFSNSRSEMNVSTLELGDSALYLCASSFLAGGPGEQYFGPGTRLTVT.

The rearrangement links TRBV5-1 to TRBJ1-4; TRBD1 might be the D (6 bases). Germline loops: CDR1 SGHRS, CDR2 YFSETQ. The CDR3 covers 14 residues. Trimming removed 3 bases from V and 5 bases from J, with 11 bases in between. The CDR3 sequence: CASSSGQLNEKLFF. In nucleotides, the CDR3 is TGCGCCAGCAGCTCCGGACAGTTAAATGAAAAACTGTTTTTT.

This chain connects TRBV27 to TRBJ2-7; tentatively, D is TRBD1 (6 bases). V lost 6 bases and J 0 bases, leaving 12 bases between the germline ends. CDR3 size: 14 residues. CDR1 MNHEY and CDR2 SMNVEV come from the germline V gene (reference sequence). The CDR3 bases are TGTGCCAGCAGCCGGACAGATAGCTCCTACGAGCAGTACTTC. It encodes CASSRTDSSYEQYF.

The gene calls are TRBV25-1 and TRBJ2-2; 11 bases match TRBD1. Per germline, CDR1 MGHDK and CDR2 SYGVNS. The CDR3 has 16 amino acids. J was trimmed by 5 bases and V by 2 bases; bases with no gene match: 4. The CDR3 protein is CASSEAGTGGTGELFF. Here the CDR3 DNA reads TGTGCCAGCAGTGAAGCCGGGACAGGGGGGACCGGGGAGCTGTTTTTT.

The V call is TRBV27, the J call TRBJ2-7; tentatively, D is TRBD2 (5 bases). This CDR3 has 13 residues. Germline V gene sequence: CDR1 MNHEY, CDR2 SMNVEV (reference sequence). The ends were cut back, 6 bases at V and 4 bases at J, with 13 bases in the middle. The CDR3 DNA reads TGTGCCAGCAGCTACGCGCCGGGGTACGAGCAGTACTTC. Translation gives CASSYAPGYEQYF.

V is TRBV18 and J is TRBJ1-2; D is ambiguous. Trimming removed 3 bases from V and 4 bases from J, with 18 bases in between. Per germline, CDR1 KGHSH and CDR2 LQKENI. This CDR3 spans 16 amino acids. DNA for the CDR3: TGTGCCAGCTCACCTCCCGGACGGGGTCTAAGCTATGGCTACACCTTC. Translation: CASSPPGRGLSYGYTF.

The genes are TRBV23-1 and TRBJ2-7, with 7 bases lining up with TRBD2. TRBV23-1 is labeled an ORF, and its function is uncertain. The CDR3 is 16 residues long. Trimming at V came to 4 bases and at J to 7 bases, leaving 16 bases not matched to a gene. The CDR3 bases are TGCGCCAGCAGTCTTGCGGGACCGGGGGGATGGGGGGAGCAGTACTTC. Amino acids: CASSLAGPGGWGEQYF.

J is TRBJ2-2 and V is TRBV6-5; D not resolved. CDR1 is MNHEY and CDR2 is SVGAGI in the germline V gene. Trimming removed 7 bases from V and 1 base from J, with 10 bases in between. CDR3 length equals 14 residues. The CDR3 protein is CASMAPLNTGELFF. The CDR3, as DNA: TGTGCCAGCATGGCCCCATTGAACACCGGGGAGCTGTTTTTT.

The chain combines TRBV6-4 with TRBJ1-1; 8 bases map to TRBD1. V lost 6 bases to trimming and J lost 7 bases; unmatched junction nucleotides: 16. CDR3 size: 16 residues. The V gene's germline CDR1 is MRHNA and CDR2 SNTAGT. CDR3 in amino acids: CASRATEGQGSGEAFF. In nucleotides, the CDR3 is TGTGCCAGCAGAGCGACCGAAGGACAGGGCTCGGGTGAAGCTTTCTTT.

The chain employs TRBV7-9 and TRBJ2-3; D unresolved. Germline values: CDR1 SEHNR, CDR2 FQNEAQ (reference sequence). V lost 4 bases and J 11 bases, leaving 13 bases between the germline ends. The CDR3 consists of 12 residues. CDR3: CASSSTVLMQYF. Here the CDR3 DNA reads TGTGCCAGCAGCTCCACGGTACTGATGCAGTATTTT.

The rearrangement uses TRBV2 and TRBJ2-3; 10 bases agree with TRBD2. CDR3 length: 20 amino acids. CDR1 and CDR2 (germline): SNHLY, FYNNEI. J gave up 2 bases and V 5 bases, and 19 bases lay outside the gene matches. The CDR3 nucleotides read TGTGCCAGCAGTAGCTTTGGTCTAGCGGGAGTAAAGAGGGTCACAGATACGCAGTATTTT. Protein: CASSSFGLAGVKRVTDTQYF.

CDR3 region: CASSPKTGHIGTDTQYF. CDR3 in DNA: TGTGCCAGCAGCCCCAAGACAGGGCATATTGGCACAGATACGCAGTATTTT. The J gene is TRBJ2-3, the V gene TRBV7-4, with 7 bases fitting TRBD1. The CDR3 is made up of 17 amino acids. Per germline, CDR1 SGHVT and CDR2 SQSDAQ. With V trimmed by 5 bases and J by 1 base, 12 bases remained unmatched.

This chain connects TRBV5-1 to TRBJ2-1; D gene ambiguous. CDR1 is SGHRS, CDR2 YFSETQ, per germline. This CDR3 has 15 residues. The ends were cut back, 5 bases at V and 0 bases at J, with 12 bases in the middle. The DNA of the CDR3 is TGCGCCAGCAGGCTATTATCCGGCTCCTACAATGAGCAGTTCTTC. This sequence encodes CASRLLSGSYNEQFF.